This T cell receptor (beta chain) was captured in a study of T cells in Graves' hyperthyroidism and ophthalmopathy. This clonotype has a count of ten or more. The CDR3 is 14 residues long. CDR1 is SNHLY and CDR2 is FYNNEI in the germline V gene. The germline V and J ends were trimmed by 11 bases and 0 bases, with 17 bases remaining between them. Amplification targeted TCR beta CDR3 regions from RNA transcripts. HTBI primers were employed in a first-round RT-PCR of the TCR CDR3. TCRdb reprocessed the multiplex PCR reads with MiXCR, giving one entry per CDR3 protein. The table records almost 600,000 distinct CDR3 sequences, approximately 44% of them present only once.

V is TRBV2 and J is TRBJ2-7; tentative D call: TRBD2 (5 bases). The TCR originated in a woman between 18 and 29 years old with Graves' hyperthyroidism. Sequences were obtained from peripheral blood or thyroid tissue (not recorded which). CDR3 bases: TGTGCCGCGGTGCAGGACTCGAGCTCCTACGAGCAGTACTTC. The encoded protein is CAAVQDSSSYEQYF. Full variable domain (remainder filled in from reference TRBV2 and TRBJ2-7): EPEVTQTPSHQVTQMGQEVILRCVPISNHLYFYWYRQILGQKVEFLVSFYNNEISEKSEIFDDQFSVERPDGSNFTLKIRSTKLEDSAMYFCAAVQDSSSYEQYFGPGTRLTVT.